The entry that follows covers one T cell receptor beta chain sequence. As handled by the study authors: The assay estimated nucleated cells by amplifying reference gene primers. TCRdb keeps only in-frame clones here, not all; method: immunoSEQ multiplex PCR. V and J calls and clone size follow that table, whereas D and trimming were derived from the DNA. The sample has over 200,000 clones, about 79% seen once. This record comes from a study of blood T cell repertoires in COVID-19. About the study: The study drew acute and convalescent COVID-19 samples from the United States, Italy and Spain. Sources were T cells, B-cell-depleted T cells, or PBMCs; the material itself was cDNA or gDNA.

V shed 3 bases and J shed 4 bases, with 12 bases lying between them. The CDR3 spans 14 residues. Germline lookup yields CDR1 SGHAT and CDR2 FQNNGV. This TCR derives from a man in his forties or fifties who had recovered from COVID-19. The chain combines TRBV11-2 with TRBJ2-5; a weak D match, TRBD1 (5 bases). Sequenced material: peripheral blood. The CDR3 region has the DNA TGTGCCAGCAGCTTCCGGTGGGGCGGAGAGACCCAGTACTTC. Protein: CASSFRWGGETQYF. Complete variable domain (other parts from reference TRBV11-2 and TRBJ2-5): EAGVAQSPRYKIIEKRQSVAFWCNPISGHATLYWYQQILGQGPKLLIQFQNNGVVDDSQLPKDRFSAERLKGVDSTLKIQPAKLEDSAVYLCASSFRWGGETQYFGPGTRLLVL.